This T cell receptor (beta chain) stems from a study of memory CD4+ T cells and cytomegalovirus serostatus. Study overall: Healthy Belgian adult donors included several CMV-positive and 24 CMV-negative people. Broader study findings: CD4+ memory repertoires contained about 40% of the roughly 160 reported CMV TCRbeta sequences. Suggested: most of the CMV-linked TCR signature lies in CD4+ memory cells.

V dropped 4 bases and J dropped 2 bases, with 15 bases sitting between them. CDR1 SGHDT and CDR2 YYEEEE come from the germline V gene. The CDR3 sequence is 16 residues long. Single viable CD3+CD4+CD8-CD45RO+ cells were sorted as the memory CD4+ T cells. Serum IgG to CMV pp150, pp28, p38 and p52 defined serostatus. Details on this clone: Its antigen remains unknown.

The protocol was immunoSEQ multiplex PCR, while the TCRdb copy is restricted to in-frame clones and leaves out a portion. Found here are 55,000 to 80,000 clones, around 76% of them singletons; the top ten hold around 5%. The chain uses TRBV5-6 and TRBJ2-2, with D perhaps matching TRBD2 (5 bases). Sequencing was performed on memory CD4+ T cells from blood. The source of this sequence is an adult in good health and CMV-seropositive. The CDR3 DNA reads as TGTGCCAGCAGCCCCCTCGGGGTAGAAAACACCGGGGAGCTGTTTTTT. Translation: CASSPLGVENTGELFF.